These 6 T cell receptor beta chains share one sample of origin, sequenced in a study of blood T cell repertoires in COVID-19. The table came from immunoSEQ multiplex PCR; TCRdb's copy has only in-frame clones and leaves some out. Of some 130,000 clones listed, approximately 86% are singletons. The source material was peripheral blood. The receptors were gathered from a woman aged 70 to 79 with COVID-19, enrolled during active disease.

This rearrangement joins TRBV3-1 (or the pseudogene TRBV3-2) to TRBJ2-5; D is unresolved. In germline, CDR1 is LGHDT, CDR2 YNNKEL (reference sequence). Trimming stripped 1 base from V and 7 bases from J, with 16 bases between. The CDR3 loop spans 15 amino acids. The CDR3 loop reads CASSQVGDGSWTQYF. DNA for the CDR3: TGTGCCAGCAGCCAAGTCGGTGACGGGTCATGGACCCAGTACTTC.

The chain carries TRBV25-1 and TRBJ2-1; D is possibly TRBD2 (5 bases). The CDR3 extends over 16 amino acids. V lost 3 bases, J lost 1 base, and 13 bases lay in between. Germline assignment: CDR1 MGHDK and CDR2 SYGVNS. The CDR3 spells CASSEVGRGSYNEQFF. CDR3 in DNA: TGTGCCAGCAGTGAGGTGGGGAGAGGGTCCTACAATGAGCAGTTCTTC. Supplemented by reference TRBV25-1 and TRBJ2-1, the full variable domain reads EADIYQTPRYLVIGTGKKITLECSQTMGHDKMYWYQQDPGMELHLIHYSYGVNSTEKGDLSSESTVSRIRTEHFPLTLESARPSHTSQYLCASSEVGRGSYNEQFFGPGTRLTVL.

The CDR3 loop reads CASSPEARGIKADTQYF. As DNA, the CDR3 is TGTGCCAGCAGCCCCGAGGCCAGGGGTATCAAGGCAGATACGCAGTATTTT. The V call is TRBV7-2, the J call TRBJ2-3, with D perhaps TRBD1 (6 bases). Germline lookup yields CDR1 SGHTA and CDR2 FQGNSA. Trimming took 5 bases from V and 4 from J, leaving 22 bases between them. The CDR3 runs 17 residues.

This chain joins TRBV19 and TRBJ1-5; the match to TRBD1 covers 7 bases. This CDR3 contains 14 residues. Germline CDR1 and CDR2: LNHDA and SQIVND (reference sequence). The J segment lost 5 bases and the V segment lost 4 bases, leaving 5 bases of the junction unmatched. The CDR3 loop is CASSTRGAHQPQHF. Here the CDR3 DNA reads TGTGCCAGTAGTACCAGGGGGGCTCATCAGCCCCAGCATTTT.

The V gene is TRBV24-1, the J gene TRBJ2-5; D remains unclear. The CDR3 contains 14 residues. The V end lost 2 bases, the J end lost 2 bases, and 8 bases lay between the germline ends. Germline V CDR1 and CDR2: KGHDR, SFDVKD. The CDR3 nucleotides read TGTGCCACCAGTGATTATGACAAACAAGAGACCCAGTACTTC. It yields the protein CATSDYDKQETQYF.

The genes are TRBV28 and TRBJ1-5; D not certain. V was pared by 2 bases and J by 6 bases, with 5 bases between. This CDR3 contains 12 residues. The germline V gene encodes CDR1 MDHEN and CDR2 SYDVKM. CDR3: CASSLESQPQHF. The CDR3 nucleotides are TGTGCCAGCAGTTTAGAGAGTCAGCCCCAGCATTTT.